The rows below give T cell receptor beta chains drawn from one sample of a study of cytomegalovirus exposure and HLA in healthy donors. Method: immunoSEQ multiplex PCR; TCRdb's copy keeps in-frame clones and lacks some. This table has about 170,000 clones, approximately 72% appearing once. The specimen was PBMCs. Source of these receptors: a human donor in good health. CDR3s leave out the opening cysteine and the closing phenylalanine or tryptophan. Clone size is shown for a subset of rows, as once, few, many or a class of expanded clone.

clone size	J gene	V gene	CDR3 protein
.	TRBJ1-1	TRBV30	ALLVGSREAF
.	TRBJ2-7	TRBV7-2	ASSLGQRGEQY
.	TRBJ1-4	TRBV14	ASSQVRATNEKLF
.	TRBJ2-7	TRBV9	ASSVVAETYEQY
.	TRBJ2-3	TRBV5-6	ASSLYLSDTQY
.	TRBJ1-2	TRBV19	ASSTPGQGVLRGYT
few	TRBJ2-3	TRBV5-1	ASSLGQGGTDTQY
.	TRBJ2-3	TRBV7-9	ASSSPSWGTGEY
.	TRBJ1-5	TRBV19	ASSIRQVYSNQPQH
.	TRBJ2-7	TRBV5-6	ASSFSGGVYEQY
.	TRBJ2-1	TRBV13	ASRPRLASLYNEQF
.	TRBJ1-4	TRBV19	ASSIGQGFEKLF
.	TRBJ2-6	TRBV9	ASSVQGSYSGANVLT
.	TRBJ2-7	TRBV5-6	ASSGITGTEY
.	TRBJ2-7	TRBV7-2	ASSPRTGSSYEQY
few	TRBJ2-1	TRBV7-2	ASSPDGGSGNEQF
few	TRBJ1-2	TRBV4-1	ASSQVIDYGYT
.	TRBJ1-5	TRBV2	ASSTGMRFQPQH
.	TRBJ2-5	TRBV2	ASASRTQY
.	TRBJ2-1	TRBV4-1	ASSQEGGRGNEQF
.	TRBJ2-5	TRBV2	ASSELDRDQETQY
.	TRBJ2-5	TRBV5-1	ASSLEQDQETQY
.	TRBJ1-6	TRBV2	ASSEWTGSGSPLH
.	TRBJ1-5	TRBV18	ASSRGRDQPQH
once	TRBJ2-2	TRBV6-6	ASSQTGHTGELF
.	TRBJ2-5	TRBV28	ASSLQTGARETQY
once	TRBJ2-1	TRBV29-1	SGESYNEQF
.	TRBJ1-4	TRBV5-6	ASNQRVNEKLF
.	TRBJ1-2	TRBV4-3	ASSQAGDGYGYT
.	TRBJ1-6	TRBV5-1	ASSLGTQSPLH
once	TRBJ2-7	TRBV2	ASTLSYEQY
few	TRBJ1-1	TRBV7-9	ASSLVIRAEAF
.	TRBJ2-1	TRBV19	ASSIGRRDNEQF
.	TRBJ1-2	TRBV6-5	ASSRDRVNYGYT